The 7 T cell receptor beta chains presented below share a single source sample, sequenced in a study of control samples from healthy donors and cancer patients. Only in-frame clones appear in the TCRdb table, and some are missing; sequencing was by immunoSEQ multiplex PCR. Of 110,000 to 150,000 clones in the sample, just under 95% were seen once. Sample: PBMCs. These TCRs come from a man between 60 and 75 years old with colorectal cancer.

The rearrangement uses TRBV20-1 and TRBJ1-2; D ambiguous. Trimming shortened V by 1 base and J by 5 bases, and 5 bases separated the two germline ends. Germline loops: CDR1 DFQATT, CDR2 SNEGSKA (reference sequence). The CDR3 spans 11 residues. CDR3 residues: CSARARYGYTF. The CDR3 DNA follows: TGCAGTGCTAGAGCACGGTATGGCTACACCTTC.

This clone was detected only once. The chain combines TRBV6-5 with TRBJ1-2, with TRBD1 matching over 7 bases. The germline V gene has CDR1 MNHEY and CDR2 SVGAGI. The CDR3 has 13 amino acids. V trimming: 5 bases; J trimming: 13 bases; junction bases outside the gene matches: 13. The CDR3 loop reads CASSTGTARGSTF. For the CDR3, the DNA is TGTGCCAGCAGTACCGGGACAGCGAGGGGTAGCACCTTC.

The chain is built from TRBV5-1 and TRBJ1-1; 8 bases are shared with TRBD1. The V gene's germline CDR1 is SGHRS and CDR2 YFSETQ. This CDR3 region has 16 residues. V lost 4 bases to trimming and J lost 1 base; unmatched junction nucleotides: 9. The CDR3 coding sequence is TGCGCCAGCAGCCTTGGACAGGGCCGTGGGAACACTGAAGCTTTCTTT. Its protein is CASSLGQGRGNTEAFF. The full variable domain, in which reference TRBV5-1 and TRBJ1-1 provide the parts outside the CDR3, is KAGVTQTPRYLIKTRGQQVTLSCSPISGHRSVSWYQQTPGQGLQFLFEYFSETQRNKGNFPGRFSGRQFSNSRSEMNVSTLELGDSALYLCASSLGQGRGNTEAFFGQGTRLTVV.

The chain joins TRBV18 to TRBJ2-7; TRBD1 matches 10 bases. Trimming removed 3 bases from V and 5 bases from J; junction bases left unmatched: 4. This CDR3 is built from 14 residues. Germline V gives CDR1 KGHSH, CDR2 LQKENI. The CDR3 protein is CASSPGQGTNEQYF. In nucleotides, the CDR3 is TGTGCCAGCTCACCGGGACAGGGGACCAACGAGCAGTACTTC.

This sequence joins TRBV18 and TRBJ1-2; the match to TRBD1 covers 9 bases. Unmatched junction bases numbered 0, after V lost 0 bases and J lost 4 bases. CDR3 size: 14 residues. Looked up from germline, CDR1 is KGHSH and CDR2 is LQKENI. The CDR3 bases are TGTGCCAGCTCACCACCGGGACAGGGCTATGGCTACACCTTC. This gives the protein CASSPPGQGYGYTF.

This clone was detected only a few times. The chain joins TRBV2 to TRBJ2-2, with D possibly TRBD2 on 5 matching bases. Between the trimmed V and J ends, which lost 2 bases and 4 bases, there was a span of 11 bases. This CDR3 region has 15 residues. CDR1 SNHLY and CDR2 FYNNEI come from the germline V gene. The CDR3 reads CASSERGQSTGELFF. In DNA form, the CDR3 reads TGTGCCAGCAGTGAACGCGGGCAAAGCACCGGGGAGCTGTTTTTT. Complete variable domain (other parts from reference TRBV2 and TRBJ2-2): EPEVTQTPSHQVTQMGQEVILRCVPISNHLYFYWYRQILGQKVEFLVSFYNNEISEKSEIFDDQFSVERPDGSNFTLKIRSTKLEDSAMYFCASSERGQSTGELFFGEGSRLTVL.

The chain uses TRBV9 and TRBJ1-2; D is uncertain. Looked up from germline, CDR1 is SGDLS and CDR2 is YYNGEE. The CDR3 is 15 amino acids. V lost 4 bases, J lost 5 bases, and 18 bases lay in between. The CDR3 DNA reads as TGTGCCAGCAGCCCCCCCGTCTGGCCCGGATATGGCTACACCTTC. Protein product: CASSPPVWPGYGYTF.